This section outlines one T cell receptor (beta chain) sequence together with its context. The repertoire was sequenced with immunoSEQ multiplex PCR; TCRdb's copy has only in-frame clones and lacks some. The sample holds around 30,000 clones; about four fifths are singletons and the top ten take about 3.3%. This sample is drawn from a study of preoperative IRX-2 immunotherapy in early breast cancer. Treatment: preoperative locoregional IRX-2 cytokine immunotherapy. Patients received preoperative, locoregional IRX-2 cytokine immunotherapy in a phase Ib study. With V trimmed by 6 bases and J by 5 bases, 9 bases remained unmatched. This CDR3 is built from 15 residues. Germline V gives CDR1 KGHSH, CDR2 LQKENI.

The TCR comes from a human donor with breast cancer. The sample was acquired from a patient treated with IRX-2 immunotherapy. The chain recombines TRBV18 with TRBJ2-3, with 9 bases identical to TRBD1. In DNA form, the CDR3 reads TGTGCCAGCTCCCCGGGGACAGGGTTAGGAGATACGCAGTATTTT. It yields the protein CASSPGTGLGDTQYF.